There are a few counts of the clone carrying this TCR beta chain. As yet, its antigen is unknown. This record belongs to a study of blood T cells in healthy people across ages. Findings and limits, study-wide: Unsorted PBMCs ruled out conclusive naive versus antigen-experienced comparison. No one knew whether donors had CMV, which possibly confounded expanded clonotype changes.

For the second PCR, which ran for about 7 to 11 cycles, a sample-barcoded 5' primer and a J-beta primer mix were used. Carrying 12 random nucleotides, a template-switch adaptor labeled each individual cDNA molecule. TCRdb called the 5' RACE reads again in MiXCR, with one record for every CDR3 protein. The repertoire holds approximately 800,000 distinct CDR3 sequences, with 30% to 45% as singletons. The material sequenced was blood. The TCR was taken from a man younger than 30 in good health.

This CDR3 is CASSLERQVGTGYTF. In nucleotides, the CDR3 is TGTGCCAGCAGCTTGGAACGACAGGTGGGCACTGGCTACACCTTC. This chain links TRBV7-9 with TRBJ1-2; D might be TRBD1 (6 bases). V dropped 3 bases and J dropped 7 bases, with 18 bases sitting between them. This CDR3 has 15 amino acids. Looked up from germline, CDR1 is SEHNR and CDR2 is FQNEAQ (reference sequence).